This T cell receptor beta chain originates from a study of neurological immune-mediated disorders. Germline loops: CDR1 MNHNS, CDR2 SASEGT. With V trimmed by 8 bases and J by 8 bases, 6 bases remained unmatched. The CDR3 is 12 amino acids. Synthesis of cDNA used 5'RACE (with 10-nucleotide random UMIs). TCRdb itself ran the 5' RACE reads through MiXCR, one entry per CDR3 protein. The sample includes tens of thousands of distinct CDR3 sequences, under 4.5% of them seen just once. This clonotype came up many times. The receptor comes from a woman aged 45-65 years with multiple sclerosis. Material: PBMCs. The chain combines TRBV6-1 with TRBJ2-3; 8 positions agree with TRBD1. The CDR3 region has the DNA TGTGCCAGCGCCCAGGGGGCTCCTACGCAGTATTTT. Amino acid sequence: CASAQGAPTQYF.